Detailed here is one T cell receptor beta chain. Its antigen is unidentified. This entry comes from a study of cytomegalovirus exposure and HLA in healthy donors. TCRdb keeps only in-frame clones here, not all; method: immunoSEQ multiplex PCR. Here the sample spans around 250,000 clones, 90% being singletons. V shed 1 base and J 7 bases; nucleotides not matched to a gene: 7. The CDR3 totals 15 residues. The V gene's germline CDR1 is SGHAT and CDR2 FQNNGV. Broader study findings: Reported results showed that the classifier diagnosed cytomegalovirus status with high specificity and sensitivity. Cytomegalovirus association was assigned to some 160 TCR beta chains. Subsequent analysis of the approximately 110 validation repertoires found a tendency for first-cohort TCR clusters to co-occur. CMV antigen specificity was confirmed in vitro for a few CMV-associated chains.

Material for sequencing was PBMCs. V and J are TRBV11-2 and TRBJ2-5; 9 nucleotides agree with TRBD1. The source of this sequence is a woman aged 18-29 years in good health and CMV-seronegative. In nucleotides, the CDR3 is TGTGCCAGCAGCTTAGGGACAGGGGCCCGGGGGACCCAGTACTTC. Protein product: CASSLGTGARGTQYF. The full variable domain, completed using reference TRBV11-2 and TRBJ2-5, is EAGVAQSPRYKIIEKRQSVAFWCNPISGHATLYWYQQILGQGPKLLIQFQNNGVVDDSQLPKDRFSAERLKGVDSTLKIQPAKLEDSAVYLCASSLGTGARGTQYFGPGTRLLVL.